A single T cell receptor beta chain is shown here with its context. Its antigen is currently not known. Base qualities are not at hand, and no much larger clone is one base apart. CDR1 and CDR2 are drawn from the germline V gene: MDHEN, SYDVKM. The CDR3 starts with the cysteine, ends with the phenylalanine, and has 13 residues. The sequence is cut down to CDR3 DNA, 39 bases in frame from base 1. Trimming takes 11 bases off V and 3 bases off J; junction bases not matched to a gene: 4. Samples from volunteer blood donors who had recovered from COVID-19 were contributed by a second Seattle source. Whole blood was collected in K2EDTA tubes by collaborating institutions according to the institutions' own protocols. For TCRbeta analysis, collaborator samples were shipped as frozen whole blood, as isolated PBMCs, or as DNA extracted from either sample type. The source of the sample is a study of blood T cell repertoires in COVID-19 (dated by TCRdb to the early 2020s). About the study as a whole: Samples covering the acute and convalescent phases of COVID-19 were provided by collaborators in the United States, Italy and Spain. Where available, HLA class I and class II types were obtained from metadata supplied by the sample provider rather than from assay-based typing. The samples were drawn from two sources: the first 160 participants of the ongoing ImmuneRACE study, and 1,000 to 1,500 subjects contributed by 6 global collaborators. The sample metadata nearly always contained a de-identified subject ID, COVID-19 status, age in years and sex. The prospective study material was composed of cDNA or gDNA derived from T cells, B-cell-depleted T cells, or PBMCs. The dataset comprised deeply sampled blood TCRbeta repertoires from subjects exposed to, actively infected with, or recovered from COVID-19. The repertoires were made available in a free public database intended to serve as a resource for research on the immune response to SARS-CoV-2.

The immunoSEQ Assay, a bias-controlled multiplex PCR, was used to amplify TCRbeta CDR3 regions from genomic DNA. Per the source publication's procedure: Nucleated cell counts per sample were estimated from amplification of reference gene primers within the assay. To quantify the absolute abundance of each unique TCRbeta CDR3 rearrangement, sequence reads were collapsed and filtered. Productive Simpson clonality was computed per sample as the square root of Simpson's diversity index over productive rearrangements. Not all clones reach the TCRdb copy of this immuneACCESS table, which keeps in-frame sequences only. Checked studies attribute under half of the gap to unresolved V genes and leave the rest unexplained. That table furnishes V, J and clone size, whereas the DNA furnished D and trimming. The sample table shows approximately 300,000 clones, and approximately 86% are seen once. Clones ranked in the top ten supply about 2.2% of the sample.

Broad study findings and their caveats: The amount of clinical and demographic metadata varied by source and participant and was provided uncurated.

This clonotype was obtained from a woman aged 50 to 60 who had recovered from COVID-19. The specimen sequenced was peripheral blood. The chain employs TRBV28 and TRBJ2-1; TRBD2 matches 10 bases in the middle. This receptor carries the CDR3 CAASGSRYNEQFF. The sequenced DNA: TGTGCCGCTAGCGGGAGTCGCTACAATGAGCAGTTCTTC.